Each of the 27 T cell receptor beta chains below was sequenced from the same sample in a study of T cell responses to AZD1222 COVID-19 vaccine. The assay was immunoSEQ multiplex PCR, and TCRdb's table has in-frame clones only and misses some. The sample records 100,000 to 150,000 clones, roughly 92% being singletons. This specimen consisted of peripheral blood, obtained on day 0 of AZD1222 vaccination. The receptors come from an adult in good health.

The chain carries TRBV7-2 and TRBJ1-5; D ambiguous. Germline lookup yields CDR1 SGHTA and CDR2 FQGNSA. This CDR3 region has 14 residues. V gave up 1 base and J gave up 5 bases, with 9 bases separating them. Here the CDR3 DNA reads TGTGCCAGCAGCTTAGAGCCAGGATATCAGCCCCAGCATTTT. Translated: CASSLEPGYQPQHF.

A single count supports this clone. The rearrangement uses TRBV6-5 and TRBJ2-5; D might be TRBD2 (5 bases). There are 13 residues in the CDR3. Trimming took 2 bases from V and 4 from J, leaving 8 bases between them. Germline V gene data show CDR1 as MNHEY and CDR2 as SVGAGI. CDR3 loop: CASSYAGRETQYF. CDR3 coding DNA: TGTGCCAGCAGTTACGCGGGTAGAGAGACCCAGTACTTC.

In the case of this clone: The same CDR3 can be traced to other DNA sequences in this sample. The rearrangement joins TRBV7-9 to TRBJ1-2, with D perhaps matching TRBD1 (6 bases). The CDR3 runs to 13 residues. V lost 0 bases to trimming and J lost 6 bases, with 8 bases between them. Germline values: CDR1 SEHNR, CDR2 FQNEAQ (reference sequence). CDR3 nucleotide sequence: TGTGCCAGCAGCTTAGCTAACAGGGATGGCTACACCTTC. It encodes CASSLANRDGYTF.

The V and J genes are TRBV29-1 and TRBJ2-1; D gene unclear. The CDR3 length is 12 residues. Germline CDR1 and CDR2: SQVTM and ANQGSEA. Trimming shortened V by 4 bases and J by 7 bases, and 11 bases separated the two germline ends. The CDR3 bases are TGCAGCGTTGTTCCTCGCGGAAATGAGCAGTTCTTC. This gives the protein CSVVPRGNEQFF.

The CDR3 region has the DNA TGTGCCAGCAGCGTAGACGGACTAGCGGGGTATGAGCAGTTCTTC. Translation gives CASSVDGLAGYEQFF. The rearrangement uses TRBV9 and TRBJ2-1; 12 nucleotides agree with TRBD2. CDR1 SGDLS and CDR2 YYNGEE come from the germline V gene. V shed 0 bases and J 8 bases; nucleotides not matched to a gene: 3. The CDR3 has 15 residues.

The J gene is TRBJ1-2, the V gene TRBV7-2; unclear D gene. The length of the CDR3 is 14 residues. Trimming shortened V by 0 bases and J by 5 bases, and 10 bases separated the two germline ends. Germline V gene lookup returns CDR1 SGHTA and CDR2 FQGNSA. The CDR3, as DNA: TGTGCCAGCAGCTTAGCGAAGGGAGGTTATGGCTACACCTTC. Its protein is CASSLAKGGYGYTF.

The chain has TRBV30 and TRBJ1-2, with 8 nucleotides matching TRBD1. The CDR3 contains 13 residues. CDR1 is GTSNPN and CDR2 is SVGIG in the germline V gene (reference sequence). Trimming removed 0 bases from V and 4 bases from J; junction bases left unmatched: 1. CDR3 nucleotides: TGTGCCTGGAGTGTCGACAGGGGCTATGGCTACACCTTC. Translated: CAWSVDRGYGYTF.

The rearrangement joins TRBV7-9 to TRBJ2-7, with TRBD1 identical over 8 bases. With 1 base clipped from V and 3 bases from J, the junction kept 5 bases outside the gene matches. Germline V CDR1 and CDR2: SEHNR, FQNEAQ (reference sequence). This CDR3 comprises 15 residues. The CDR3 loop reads CASSLGLGQGYEQYF. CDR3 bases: TGTGCCAGCAGCTTAGGACTTGGACAGGGCTACGAGCAGTACTTC.

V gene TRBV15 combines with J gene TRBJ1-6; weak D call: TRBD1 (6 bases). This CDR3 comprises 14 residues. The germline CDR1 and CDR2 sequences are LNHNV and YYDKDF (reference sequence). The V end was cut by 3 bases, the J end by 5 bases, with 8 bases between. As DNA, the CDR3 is TGTGCCACCAGCAGCTGGACAGATAATTCACCCCTCCACTTT. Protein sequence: CATSSWTDNSPLHF. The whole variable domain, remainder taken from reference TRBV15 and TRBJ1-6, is DAMVIQNPRYQVTQFGKPVTLSCSQTLNHNVMYWYQQKSSQAPKLLFHYYDKDFNNEADTPDNFQSRRPNTSFCFLDIRSPGLGDTAMYLCATSSWTDNSPLHFGNGTRLTVT.

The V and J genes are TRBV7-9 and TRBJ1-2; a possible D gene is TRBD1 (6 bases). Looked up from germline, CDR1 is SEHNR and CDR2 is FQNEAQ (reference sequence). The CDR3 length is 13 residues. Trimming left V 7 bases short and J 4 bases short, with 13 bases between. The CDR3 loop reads CASTQGTTYGYTF. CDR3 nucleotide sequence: TGTGCCAGCACCCAGGGGACAACCTATGGCTACACCTTC.

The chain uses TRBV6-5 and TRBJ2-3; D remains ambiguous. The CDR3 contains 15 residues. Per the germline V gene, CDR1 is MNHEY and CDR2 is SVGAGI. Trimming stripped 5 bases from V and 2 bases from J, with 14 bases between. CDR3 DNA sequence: TGTGCCAGCAGTCCACTCTTCTTGCACACAGATACGCAGTATTTT. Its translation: CASSPLFLHTDTQYF.

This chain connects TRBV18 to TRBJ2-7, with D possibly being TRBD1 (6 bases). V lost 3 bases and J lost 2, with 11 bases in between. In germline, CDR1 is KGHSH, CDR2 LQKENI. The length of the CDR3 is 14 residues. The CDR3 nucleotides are TGTGCCAGCTCACCCAGGAAGGGGGCCTACGAGCAGTACTTC. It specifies CASSPRKGAYEQYF.

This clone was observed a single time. The CDR3, as DNA: TGTGCCAGCACGGCGGTAAACACCGGGGAGCTGTTTTTT. It encodes CASTAVNTGELFF. This chain uses TRBV6-6 with TRBJ2-2; D is ambiguous. The germline V gene encodes CDR1 MNHNY and CDR2 SVGAGI (reference sequence). The ends were cut back, 7 bases at V and 2 bases at J, with 8 bases in the middle. CDR3 length: 13 residues.

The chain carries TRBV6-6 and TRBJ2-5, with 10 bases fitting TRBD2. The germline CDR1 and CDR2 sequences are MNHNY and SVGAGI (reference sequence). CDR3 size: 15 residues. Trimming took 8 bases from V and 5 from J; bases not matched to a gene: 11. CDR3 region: CASGGAGGGLETQYF. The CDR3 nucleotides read TGTGCCAGCGGAGGAGCGGGGGGGGGACTGGAGACCCAGTACTTC.

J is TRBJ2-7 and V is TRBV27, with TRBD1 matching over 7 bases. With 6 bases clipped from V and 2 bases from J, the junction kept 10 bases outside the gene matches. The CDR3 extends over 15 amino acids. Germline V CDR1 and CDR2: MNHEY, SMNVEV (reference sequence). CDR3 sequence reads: CASRPHRGNTYEQYF. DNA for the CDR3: TGTGCCAGCAGGCCTCACAGGGGAAACACCTACGAGCAGTACTTC.

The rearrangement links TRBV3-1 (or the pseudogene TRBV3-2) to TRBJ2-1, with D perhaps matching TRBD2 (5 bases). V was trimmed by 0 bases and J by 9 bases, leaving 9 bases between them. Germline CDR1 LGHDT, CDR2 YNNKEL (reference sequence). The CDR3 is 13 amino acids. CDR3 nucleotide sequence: TGTGCCAGCAGCCAAGAACCCCGGGGTGAGCAGTTCTTC. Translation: CASSQEPRGEQFF.

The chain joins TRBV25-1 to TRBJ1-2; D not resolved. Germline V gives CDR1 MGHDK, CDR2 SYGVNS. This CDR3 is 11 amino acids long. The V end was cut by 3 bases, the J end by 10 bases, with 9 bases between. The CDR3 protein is CASSDRVLYTF. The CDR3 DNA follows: TGTGCCAGCAGTGACCGGGTCCTCTACACCTTC.

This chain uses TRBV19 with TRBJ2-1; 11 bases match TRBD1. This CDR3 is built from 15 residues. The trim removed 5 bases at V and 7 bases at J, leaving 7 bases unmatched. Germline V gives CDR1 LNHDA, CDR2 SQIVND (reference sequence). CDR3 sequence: CASSPGQGAQNEQFF. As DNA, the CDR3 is TGTGCCAGTAGTCCCGGACAGGGGGCGCAAAATGAGCAGTTCTTC.

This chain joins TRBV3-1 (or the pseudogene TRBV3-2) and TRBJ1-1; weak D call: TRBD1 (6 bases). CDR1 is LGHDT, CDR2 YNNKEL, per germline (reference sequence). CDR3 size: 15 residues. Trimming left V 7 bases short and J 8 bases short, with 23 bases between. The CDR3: CASTFLPGQFREAFF. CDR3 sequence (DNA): TGTGCCAGCACCTTTTTACCCGGACAGTTTAGGGAAGCTTTCTTT.

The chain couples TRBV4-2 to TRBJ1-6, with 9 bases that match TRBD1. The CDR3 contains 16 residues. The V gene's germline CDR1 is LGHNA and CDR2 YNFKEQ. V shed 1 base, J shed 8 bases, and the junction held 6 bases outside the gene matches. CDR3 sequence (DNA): TGTGCCAGCAGCCAAGGGGGCTGGACAGGGGATTCACCCCTCCACTTT. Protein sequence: CASSQGGWTGDSPLHF.

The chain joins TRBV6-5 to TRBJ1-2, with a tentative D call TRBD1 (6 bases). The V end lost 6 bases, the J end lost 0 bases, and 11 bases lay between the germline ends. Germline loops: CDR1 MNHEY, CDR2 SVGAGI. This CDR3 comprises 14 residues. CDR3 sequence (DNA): TGTGCCAGCAGAGAGGCAGGGGCTAACTATGGCTACACCTTC. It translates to CASREAGANYGYTF.

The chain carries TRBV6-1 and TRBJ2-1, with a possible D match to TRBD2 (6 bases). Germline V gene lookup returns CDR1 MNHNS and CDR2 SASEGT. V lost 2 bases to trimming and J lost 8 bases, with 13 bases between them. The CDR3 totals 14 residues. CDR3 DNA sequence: TGTGCCAGCAGTGAACGACTAGGATCGTATGAGCAGTTCTTC. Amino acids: CASSERLGSYEQFF.

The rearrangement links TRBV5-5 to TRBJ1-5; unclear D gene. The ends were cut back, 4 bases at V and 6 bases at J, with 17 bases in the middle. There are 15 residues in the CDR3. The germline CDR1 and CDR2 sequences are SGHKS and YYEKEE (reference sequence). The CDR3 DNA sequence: TGTGCCAGCAGCCCTGGGAGTGGGGTAAGTCAGCCCCAGCATTTT. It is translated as CASSPGSGVSQPQHF.

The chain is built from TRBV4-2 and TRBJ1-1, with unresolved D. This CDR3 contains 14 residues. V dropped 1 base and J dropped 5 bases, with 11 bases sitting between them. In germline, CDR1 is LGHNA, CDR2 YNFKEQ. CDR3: CASSQGVGETEAFF. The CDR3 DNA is TGTGCCAGCAGCCAAGGAGTCGGGGAGACTGAAGCTTTCTTT.

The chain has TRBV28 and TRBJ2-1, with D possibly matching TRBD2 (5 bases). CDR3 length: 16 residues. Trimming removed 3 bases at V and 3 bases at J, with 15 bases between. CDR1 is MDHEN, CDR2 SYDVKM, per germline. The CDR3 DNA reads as TGTGCCAGCAGTTTTGATTTTTCGGAGGTCTACAATGAGCAGTTCTTC. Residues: CASSFDFSEVYNEQFF.

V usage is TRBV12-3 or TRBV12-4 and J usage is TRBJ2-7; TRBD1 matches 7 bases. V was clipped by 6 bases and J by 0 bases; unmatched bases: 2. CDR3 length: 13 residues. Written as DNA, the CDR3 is TGTGCCAGCAGCAGGGACAGCTCCTACGAGCAGTACTTC. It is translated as CASSRDSSYEQYF.

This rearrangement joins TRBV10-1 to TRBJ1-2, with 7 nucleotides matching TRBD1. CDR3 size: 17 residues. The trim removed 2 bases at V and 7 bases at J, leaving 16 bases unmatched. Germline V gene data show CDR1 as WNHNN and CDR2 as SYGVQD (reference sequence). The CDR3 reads CASSENPGQRLKFGYTF. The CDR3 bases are TGCGCCAGCAGTGAGAATCCGGGACAGAGGCTGAAGTTTGGCTACACCTTC.